Below are 27 T cell receptor beta chains sequenced from a single sample in a study of Ad26.COV2.S vaccination and SARS-CoV-2 variants. Indicated treatment: some 19 received Ad26.COV2.S at low or high dose, single or two shots; 5 received placebo; per-sample allocation not given. It was on day 63 after the first vaccine or placebo injection that samples were taken. Only in-frame clones appear in the TCRdb table, and some are missing; sequencing was by immunoSEQ multiplex PCR. Altogether 430,000 or so clones are present, 90% being singletons, with the ten largest covering approximately 12%. The specimen comprised peripheral blood, sampled in a trial of Ad26.COV2.S vaccine versus placebo. These receptors came from a person between 18 and 60 years old who received the Ad26.COV2.S COVID-19 vaccine or a placebo.

This chain joins TRBV7-9 and TRBJ2-3, with 12 positions matching TRBD2. The CDR3 contains 16 residues. J gave up 6 bases and V 2 bases, and 6 bases lay outside the gene matches. Germline CDR1 SEHNR, CDR2 FQNEAQ (reference sequence). In DNA, the CDR3 is TGTGCCAGCAGCTTAACGACTAGCGGGAGTGGGGATACGCAGTATTTT. This sequence encodes CASSLTTSGSGDTQYF.

The J gene is TRBJ2-7, the V gene TRBV19; 7 nucleotides match TRBD2. CDR1 and CDR2 (germline): LNHDA, SQIVND (reference sequence). V was clipped by 4 bases and J by 0 bases; unmatched bases: 6. The CDR3 consists of 15 residues. DNA of the CDR3: TGTGCCAGTAGTACCCTTGGGGGGGGCTCCTACGAGCAGTACTTC. This sequence encodes CASSTLGGGSYEQYF.

The chain recombines TRBV12-3 or TRBV12-4 with TRBJ2-5, with TRBD2 matching over 9 bases. The V segment lost 3 bases and the J segment 13 bases; nucleotides outside the gene matches: 6. The CDR3 consists of 12 residues. Here the CDR3 DNA reads TGTGCCAGCAGTTTGACTAGCGGTATCTTGTACTTC. Translated, it gives CASSLTSGILYF.

V and J are TRBV6-5 and TRBJ2-1; TRBD2 matches at 9 bases. The CDR3 has 13 amino acids. CDR1 and CDR2 (germline): MNHEY, SVGAGI. V shed 7 bases and J 8 bases; nucleotides not matched to a gene: 6. The CDR3: CASIPSGNYEQFF. As DNA, the CDR3 is TGTGCCAGCATCCCTAGCGGGAACTATGAGCAGTTCTTC.

This clone was found once. The genes are TRBV9 and TRBJ2-3; D possibly corresponds to TRBD2 (6 bases). The V end was cut by 3 bases, the J end by 5 bases, with 10 bases between. The germline gives CDR1 SGDLS, CDR2 YYNGEE. The CDR3 has 13 residues. CDR3 residues: CASSARLEDTQYF. DNA of the CDR3: TGTGCCAGCAGCGCCCGACTAGAAGATACGCAGTATTTT.

V gene TRBV5-1 combines with J gene TRBJ2-3; D ambiguous. V dropped 0 bases and J dropped 2 bases, with 7 bases sitting between them. Germline-derived CDR1 and CDR2 are SGHRS and YFSETQ. CDR3 length equals 14 residues. Written as DNA, the CDR3 is TGCGCCAGCAGCTTGGTTGGTTACACAGATACGCAGTATTTT. Protein sequence: CASSLVGYTDTQYF.

In DNA, the CDR3 is TGCAGCGTTGAATTATACGGGGTGATACCTGAAGCTTTCTTT. It yields the protein CSVELYGVIPEAFF. V is TRBV29-1 and J is TRBJ1-1; D not resolved. V gave up 2 bases and J gave up 6 bases, with 16 bases separating them. Germline CDR1 is SQVTM and CDR2 is ANQGSEA. CDR3 length equals 14 residues.

The gene calls are TRBV7-8 and TRBJ2-5; TRBD1 is a possible D gene (5 bases). CDR1 SGHVS and CDR2 FQNEAQ come from the germline V gene. This CDR3 spans 13 amino acids. V lost 5 bases and J 3 bases, leaving 10 bases between the germline ends. CDR3 DNA sequence: TGTGCCAGCAGCGACAGCAACAAAGAGACCCAGTACTTC. It yields the protein CASSDSNKETQYF. Full variable domain (outside the CDR3, taken from reference TRBV7-8 and TRBJ2-5): GAGVSQSPRYKVAKRGQDVALRCDPISGHVSLFWYQQALGQGPEFLTYFQNEAQLDKSGLPSDRFFAERPEGSVSTLKIQRTQQEDSAVYLCASSDSNKETQYFGPGTRLLVL.

This chain joins TRBV11-2 and TRBJ1-6; D unresolved. Germline V gives CDR1 SGHAT, CDR2 FQNNGV. The CDR3 is made up of 14 amino acids. The V and J ends lost 3 bases and 5 bases respectively, with 8 bases between them. The CDR3 loop is CASSLLGNNSPLHF. In DNA form, the CDR3 reads TGTGCCAGCAGCTTGTTGGGGAATAATTCACCCCTCCACTTT.

The chain is built from TRBV30 and TRBJ2-5; 13 bases map to TRBD2. Germline CDR1 and CDR2: GTSNPN and SVGIG (reference sequence). The CDR3 is 13 amino acids. Trimming at V came to 2 bases and at J to 10 bases, leaving 4 bases not matched to a gene. This CDR3 reads CAWSTGLAGVQYF. Written as DNA, the CDR3 is TGTGCCTGGAGTACCGGACTAGCGGGAGTCCAGTACTTC.

The chain recombines TRBV2 with TRBJ1-1; possible D gene TRBD1, 6 bases. CDR1 and CDR2 from the germline V gene are SNHLY and FYNNEI. There are 14 residues in the CDR3. Trimming removed 6 bases at V and 4 bases at J, with 15 bases between. The CDR3 DNA is TGTGCCAGCAGACGGGGCCAACAGGGCACTGAAGCTTTCTTT. It codes for CASRRGQQGTEAFF.

This rearrangement joins TRBV13 to TRBJ2-7, with 7 bases that match TRBD2. With V trimmed by 1 base and J by 4 bases, 7 bases remained unmatched. The germline CDR1 and CDR2 sequences are PRHDT and FYEKMQ (reference sequence). The CDR3 runs to 15 residues. In nucleotides, the CDR3 is TGTGCCAGCAGCTTAGCGGGAGGTGGGGTATACGAGCAGTACTTC. Its translation is CASSLAGGGVYEQYF.

The J gene is TRBJ2-7, the V gene TRBV13, with D tentatively TRBD2 (6 bases). V dropped 0 bases and J dropped 2 bases, with 8 bases sitting between them. The CDR3 runs to 14 residues. Looked up from germline, CDR1 is PRHDT and CDR2 is FYEKMQ (reference sequence). CDR3 DNA: TGTGCCAGCAGCTTAGGCGGGAGTGCCTACGAGCAGTACTTC. This codes for CASSLGGSAYEQYF.

This clone was detected only a few times. J is TRBJ1-2 and V is TRBV5-6; 8 nucleotides line up with TRBD1. Germline trimming cut 3 bases from V and 6 bases from J; bases unmatched to any gene: 4. The CDR3 covers 13 residues. Germline CDR1 and CDR2: SGHDT and YYEEEE. DNA of the CDR3: TGTGCCAGCAGCTCCGGGACAGGCAATGGCTACACCTTC. Its protein is CASSSGTGNGYTF.

The chain is built from TRBV27 and TRBJ2-3; the match to TRBD1 covers 10 bases. Germline V gene data show CDR1 as MNHEY and CDR2 as SMNVEV (reference sequence). The CDR3 is 14 amino acids. The J segment lost 5 bases and the V segment lost 6 bases, leaving 5 bases of the junction unmatched. The CDR3 reads CASSLGQGIDTQYF. The CDR3 coding sequence is TGTGCCAGCAGCCTGGGACAGGGGATAGATACGCAGTATTTT.

The CDR3, as DNA: TGTGCCAGCAGCTTAGTTCCCTCGGGTAGGCCAGGCTACGAGCAGTACTTC. It yields the protein CASSLVPSGRPGYEQYF. This chain connects TRBV11-2 to TRBJ2-7; D is ambiguous. The CDR3 loop spans 17 amino acids. Trimming pared 1 base from V and 3 bases from J, leaving 19 bases between. The germline V gene encodes CDR1 SGHAT and CDR2 FQNNGV.

The chain links TRBV20-1 to TRBJ2-1, with a possible D match to TRBD1 (5 bases). Germline V CDR1 and CDR2: DFQATT, SNEGSKA (reference sequence). Trimming stripped 5 bases from V and 5 bases from J, with 7 bases between. This CDR3 contains 11 residues. The CDR3: CSAGANNEQFF. In DNA form, the CDR3 reads TGCAGTGCTGGGGCTAACAATGAGCAGTTCTTC.

The V gene is TRBV5-4, the J gene TRBJ2-2; a possible D gene is TRBD2 (6 bases). V was shortened by 3 bases and J by 8 bases, with 11 bases between the two germline ends. The CDR3 covers 13 residues. Germline V gene sequence: CDR1 SGHNT, CDR2 YYREEE (reference sequence). CDR3 amino acids: CASSSQGRGELFF. The CDR3 DNA reads TGTGCCAGCAGCTCCCAAGGGAGGGGGGAGCTGTTTTTT.

This clone was counted once. The rearrangement joins TRBV5-1 to TRBJ2-3; 15 nucleotides agree with TRBD2. Germline CDR1 and CDR2: SGHRS and YFSETQ. This CDR3 has 19 amino acids. Losses at the gene ends were 0 bases for V and 3 bases for J; bases not matched to a gene: 8. The CDR3: CASSLAPPGTSGRTDTQYF. CDR3 nucleotides: TGCGCCAGCAGCTTGGCCCCACCCGGGACTAGCGGGAGGACAGATACGCAGTATTTT.

The chain is built from TRBV6-6 and TRBJ1-2; D gene uncertain. V shed 0 bases and J shed 1 base, with 9 bases lying between them. This CDR3 contains 15 residues. CDR1 and CDR2 from the germline V gene are MNHNY and SVGAGI (reference sequence). DNA of the CDR3: TGTGCCAGCAGTTACTCCAGCCAGCGTAACTATGGCTACACCTTC. Its translation: CASSYSSQRNYGYTF.

The chain couples TRBV27 to TRBJ2-5, with D perhaps matching TRBD1 (6 bases). Between the trimmed V and J ends, which lost 4 bases and 2 bases, there was a span of 11 bases. Per the germline V gene, CDR1 is MNHEY and CDR2 is SMNVEV (reference sequence). This CDR3 has 14 residues. The CDR3 DNA reads TGTGCCAGCAGTTCCTACGACAGGCAAGAGACCCAGTACTTC. Protein product: CASSSYDRQETQYF.

This chain joins TRBV9 and TRBJ1-1; D is undetermined. The germline gives CDR1 SGDLS, CDR2 YYNGEE. CDR3 size: 15 residues. The V end lost 4 bases, the J end lost 0 bases, and 13 bases lay between the germline ends. Here the CDR3 DNA reads TGTGCCAGCAGCTCAAGCGCGGGAATGAACACTGAAGCTTTCTTT. Amino acids: CASSSSAGMNTEAFF. Supplemented by reference TRBV9 and TRBJ1-1, the full variable domain reads DSGVTQTPKHLITATGQRVTLRCSPRSGDLSVYWYQQSLDQGLQFLIQYYNGEERAKGNILERFSAQQFPDLHSELNLSSLELGDSALYFCASSSSAGMNTEAFFGQGTRLTVV.

The rearrangement uses TRBV5-5 and TRBJ1-1; D perhaps matches TRBD1 (5 bases). CDR1 SGHKS and CDR2 YYEKEE come from the germline V gene (reference sequence). The CDR3 loop spans 17 amino acids. V was pared by 4 bases and J by 0 bases, with 19 bases between. The CDR3 DNA is TGTGCCAGCAGCCTCCTCTTAGGGGTTACCATGAACACTGAAGCTTTCTTT. Amino acids: CASSLLLGVTMNTEAFF.

The count of this clone is one. This chain links TRBV6-5 with TRBJ1-1, with 8 bases lining up with TRBD1. The CDR3 is made up of 13 amino acids. V was pared by 6 bases and J by 7 bases, with 7 bases of the junction left unmatched. Germline V gene sequence: CDR1 MNHEY, CDR2 SVGAGI. CDR3 sequence (DNA): TGTGCCAGCAGCTGGACAGGGTTTGGTGAAGCTTTCTTT. It encodes CASSWTGFGEAFF.

CDR3 bases: TGTGCCAGCAGTTTAGATTCTGGGGCCAACGTCCTGACTTTC. Protein sequence: CASSLDSGANVLTF. The chain links TRBV28 to TRBJ2-6; D call uncertain. The V gene's germline CDR1 is MDHEN and CDR2 SYDVKM. V was trimmed by 2 bases and J by 1 base, leaving 3 bases between them. The CDR3 consists of 14 residues.

J is TRBJ2-3 and V is TRBV11-1; D ambiguous. V lost 3 bases and J 2 bases, leaving 9 bases between the germline ends. This CDR3 has 14 residues. CDR1 SGHAT and CDR2 FQDESV come from the germline V gene (reference sequence). The CDR3 loop reads CASSFETVTDTQYF. The CDR3 region has the DNA TGTGCCAGCAGCTTCGAAACGGTCACAGATACGCAGTATTTT. Full variable domain (missing parts from reference TRBV11-1 and TRBJ2-3): EAEVAQSPRYKITEKSQAVAFWCDPISGHATLYWYRQILGQGPELLVQFQDESVVDDSQLPKDRFSAERLKGVDSTLKIQPAELGDSAMYLCASSFETVTDTQYFGPGTRLTVL.

Notes on this clone: Other nucleotide sequences from this sample produce the same CDR3. V is TRBV6-5 and J is TRBJ2-3; D perhaps matches TRBD2 (5 bases). Germline CDR1 MNHEY, CDR2 SVGAGI. The V and J ends lost 0 bases and 3 bases respectively, with 7 bases between them. This CDR3 spans 14 amino acids. As DNA, the CDR3 is TGTGCCAGCAGTTACTCGGGCGGGACAGATACGCAGTATTTT. Protein product: CASSYSGGTDTQYF.